This record concerns one T cell receptor (beta chain) sequence. This clone was seen a few times. It has no known antigen specificity. Nothing much larger sits one base from this clone, and base qualities are not available. This sample is drawn from a study of beta chain features in type 1 diabetes listed by TCRdb under 2018. Some background on the complete study: Patients and healthy donors did not differ in mean age, gender distribution, total cell number or subset yield. Across all samples, fewer than 130 million sorted cells were examined, and cell number per subset correlated strongly with RNA yield. In the study, recently diagnosed type 1 diabetes patients and matched healthy donors were compared on the TCRB repertoires of their sorted circulating CD4+ T cell subsets. Regulatory and stem cell-like memory subsets were isolated from only 8 patients and about 8 healthy donors, whereas naive and central memory subsets came from all 30 or so donors. General findings and caveats noted by the study authors: Because small numbers of individuals were included in the HLA sub-analyses, any influence of HLA type on TCRB rearrangement was left unresolved. Because cDNA was sequenced instead of genomic DNA, highly expressing activated cells could be over-represented, though the groups showed no difference in activation or CD3 levels. A moderate but significant shortening of TCRB CDR3 length was observed in type 1 diabetes patients in all four CD4+ subsets. At VDJ recombination sites, type 1 diabetes patients had fewer insertions and more deleted nucleotides, which implies abnormalities in thymic rearrangement. Shorter templates might have been favored by PCR, but patient and control samples were amplified and corrected together, so both groups would have been affected equally by any skew. Naive, central memory and regulatory TCRB repertoires appeared more similar among patients than among healthy donors.

The entire amount of isolated RNA was reverse transcribed using the High Capacity cDNA Reverse Transcription Kit, so the sequenced TCRB transcripts were expressed ones. Naive, central memory and regulatory T cell samples underwent deep immunoSEQ sequencing, averaging approximately 3.5 million total reads per sample. Sorted cells were lysed in RLT buffer and RNA was extracted with DNase-treated RNeasy Micro or Mini kits, depending on cell number. Each cell subset was processed on its own to prevent cross-contamination, while patient and healthy donor samples were processed together. The immunoSEQ multiplex PCR was used to amplify TCRB sequences from cDNA, yielding 87-bp fragments that span the CDR3 region. Sequencing of the amplicons was done on the Illumina HiSeq platform. The study's processing was this. Synthetic template baselines were used to correct PCR bias computationally, reads within Hamming distance 2 were collapsed, and singletons that could not be merged were discarded. By aligning reads against IMGT, V, D and J genes, CDR3 length, and insertions or deletions at six rearrangement sites were assigned. Within each subset, clonotype counts were normalized to sorted cell number, after which true diversity and Gini coefficients were computed with the tcR R package. The overlap coefficient, calculated on TCRB nucleotide sequences, was used to quantify repertoire sharing. Out-of-frame TCRB sequences from naive cells were analyzed as a proxy for the pre-selection repertoire. Imported from immuneACCESS, the table was reduced by TCRdb to in-frame sequences with V and J called. These copies leave out some clones; in studies compared against another copy, an unresolved V gene accounts for under half, and the cause of the remainder is not known. The V and J calls and the clone size are those of that table, but D and trimming were determined from the DNA. Here the sample has approximately 170,000 clones; roughly 63% occur a single time. Jointly, the top ten make up around 0.08% of the sample.

From each donor, a single peripheral blood sample of about 100 mL on average was drawn into heparinised tubes. A BD FACSAria II was used to sort naive, central memory, regulatory and stem cell-like memory CD4+ T cells with a panel that included CD45RO, CCR7, CD25, CD127, CD95 and CD27. All sorted populations exceeded 95% purity. PBMCs were separated immediately by Lymphoprep density gradient centrifugation and were stained directly, without being cultured. Samples were stained and sorted in pairs, with one healthy donor and one patient per experiment, so that batch effects were minimized. Material: naive CD4+ T cells from blood. Sample cell subset or site, as interpreted from the label and publication: true naive CD4+ T cells. This receptor was taken from a man aged 25 to 40 with type 1 diabetes.

Here the CDR3 is given as CASSERQGAFNEQFF. The DNA sequence follows: TGTGCCAGCAGTGAAAGACAGGGGGCATTCAATGAGCAGTTCTTC. Recombination joined TRBV27 with TRBJ2-1, and TRBD1 matches 10 of the central bases. Ends trimmed: V by 5 bases, J by 6 bases; bases unmatched to a gene: 7. CDR1 MNHEY and CDR2 SMNVEV were looked up in the germline V gene (reference sequence). From the cysteine through the phenylalanine, the CDR3 covers 15 amino acids. Only CDR3 DNA remains: 45 bases, in frame from the first base.